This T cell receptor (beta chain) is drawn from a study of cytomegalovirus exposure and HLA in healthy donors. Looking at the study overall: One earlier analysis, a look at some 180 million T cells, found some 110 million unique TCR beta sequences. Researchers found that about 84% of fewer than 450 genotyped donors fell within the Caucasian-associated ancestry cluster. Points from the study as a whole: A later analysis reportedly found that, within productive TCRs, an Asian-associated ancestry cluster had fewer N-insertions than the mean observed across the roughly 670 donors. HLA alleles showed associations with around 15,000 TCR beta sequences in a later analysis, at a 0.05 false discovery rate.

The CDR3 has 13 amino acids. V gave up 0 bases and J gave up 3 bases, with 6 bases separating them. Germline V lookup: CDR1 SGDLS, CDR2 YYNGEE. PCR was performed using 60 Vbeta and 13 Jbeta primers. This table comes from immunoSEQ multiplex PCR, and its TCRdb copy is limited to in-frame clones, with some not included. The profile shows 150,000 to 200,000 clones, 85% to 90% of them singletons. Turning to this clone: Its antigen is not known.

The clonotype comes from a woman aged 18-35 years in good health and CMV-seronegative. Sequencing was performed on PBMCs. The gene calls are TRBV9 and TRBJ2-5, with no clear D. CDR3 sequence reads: CASSVEPEETQYF. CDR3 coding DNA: TGTGCCAGCAGCGTAGAACCGGAAGAGACCCAGTACTTC.